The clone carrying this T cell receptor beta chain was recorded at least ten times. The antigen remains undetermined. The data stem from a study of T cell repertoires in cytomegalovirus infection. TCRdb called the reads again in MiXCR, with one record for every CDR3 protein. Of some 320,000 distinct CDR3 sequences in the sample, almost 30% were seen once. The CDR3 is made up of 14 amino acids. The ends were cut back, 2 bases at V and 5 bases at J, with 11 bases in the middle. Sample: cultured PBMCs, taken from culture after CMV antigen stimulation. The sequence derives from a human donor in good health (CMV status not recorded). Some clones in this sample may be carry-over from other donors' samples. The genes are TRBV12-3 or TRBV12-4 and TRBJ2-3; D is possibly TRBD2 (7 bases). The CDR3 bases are TGTGCCAGCAGTTTATACGGGGGGCAAGATACGCAGTATTTT. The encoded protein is CASSLYGGQDTQYF.